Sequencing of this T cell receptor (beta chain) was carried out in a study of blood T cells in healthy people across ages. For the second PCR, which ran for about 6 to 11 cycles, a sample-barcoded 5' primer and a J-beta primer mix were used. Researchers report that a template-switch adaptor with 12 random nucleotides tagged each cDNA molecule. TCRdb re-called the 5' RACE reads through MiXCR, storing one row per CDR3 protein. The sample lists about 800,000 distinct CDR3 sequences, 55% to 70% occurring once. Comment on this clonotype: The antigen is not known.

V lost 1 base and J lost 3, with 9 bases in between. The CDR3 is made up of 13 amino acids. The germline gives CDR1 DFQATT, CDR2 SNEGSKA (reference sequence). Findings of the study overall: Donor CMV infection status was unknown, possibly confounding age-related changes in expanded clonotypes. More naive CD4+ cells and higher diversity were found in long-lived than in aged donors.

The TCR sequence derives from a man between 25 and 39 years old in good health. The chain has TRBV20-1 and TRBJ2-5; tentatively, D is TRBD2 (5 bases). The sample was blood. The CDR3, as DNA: TGCAGTGCTAGAGGTTTAGCGAAAGAGACCCAGTACTTC. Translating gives CSARGLAKETQYF.